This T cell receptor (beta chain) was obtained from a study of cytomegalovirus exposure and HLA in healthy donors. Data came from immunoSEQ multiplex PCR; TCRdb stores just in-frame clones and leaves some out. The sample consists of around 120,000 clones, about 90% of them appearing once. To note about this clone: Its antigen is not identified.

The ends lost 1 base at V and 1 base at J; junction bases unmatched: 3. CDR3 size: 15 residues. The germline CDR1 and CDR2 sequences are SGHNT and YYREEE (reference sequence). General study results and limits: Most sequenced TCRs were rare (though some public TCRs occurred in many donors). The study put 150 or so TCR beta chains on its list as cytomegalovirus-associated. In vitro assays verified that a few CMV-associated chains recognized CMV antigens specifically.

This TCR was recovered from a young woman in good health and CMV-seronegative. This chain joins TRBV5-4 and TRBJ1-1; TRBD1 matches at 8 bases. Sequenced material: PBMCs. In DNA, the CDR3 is TGTGCCAGCAGCTTGATCGGACAGGGGAACACTGAAGCTTTCTTT. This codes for CASSLIGQGNTEAFF.